These 2 T cell receptor beta chains share one sample of origin, sequenced in a study of Graves' ophthalmopathy and Graves' hyperthyroidism. As the template, RNA transcripts were used to amplify TCR beta CDR3 regions. Amplification began with first-round RT-PCR using HTBI primers, then second-round multiplex PCR was performed. TCRdb reanalysed the multiplex PCR reads using MiXCR and keeps one entry per CDR3 protein. The sample lists about 550,000 distinct CDR3 sequences; about 35% were seen once. Sequences were obtained from peripheral blood or thyroid tissue (not recorded which). The receptors were gathered from an adult man with Graves' hyperthyroidism.

There are a few counts of this clonotype. The V and J genes are TRBV9 and TRBJ1-1; possible D gene TRBD1, 6 bases. The CDR3 spans 11 residues. Germline loops: CDR1 SGDLS, CDR2 YYNGEE. V was trimmed by 3 bases and J by 12 bases, leaving 12 bases between them. This CDR3 reads CASSGTGGPFF. The CDR3 nucleotides are TGTGCCAGCAGCGGGACGGGGGGGCCTTTCTTT.

Concerning this clonotype itself: The CDR3 ends on some other residue instead of the conserved phenylalanine or tryptophan, so this is likely a read error. This chain connects TRBV7-9 to TRBJ2-7, with 7 positions matching TRBD1. CDR1 and CDR2 from the germline V gene are SEHNR and FQNEAQ (reference sequence). This CDR3 region has 14 residues. V shed 1 base and J 4 bases; nucleotides not matched to a gene: 4. The CDR3 sequence is CASSLGGGMYEQYL. The CDR3 DNA follows: TGTGCCAGCAGCTTAGGAGGGGGCATGTACGAGCAGTACCTC.